The 14 T cell receptor beta chains presented below share a single source sample, sequenced in a study of blood T cell repertoires in COVID-19. Method: immunoSEQ multiplex PCR; TCRdb's copy keeps in-frame clones and lacks some. The table has about 300,000 clones, 85% to 90% seen once. Sequencing was carried out using PBMCs or T cells enriched from blood (not recorded which). The receptors derive from a young man who had recovered from COVID-19.

The chain has TRBV5-4 and TRBJ2-7; 10 bases agree with TRBD2. This CDR3 has 15 amino acids. V trimming: 0 bases; J trimming: 3 bases; junction bases outside the gene matches: 3. Germline loops: CDR1 SGHNT, CDR2 YYREEE (reference sequence). The CDR3 region has the DNA TGTGCCAGCAGCTTGGGGGGACTAGCGCTCTACGAGCAGTACTTC. As protein: CASSLGGLALYEQYF.

The V call is TRBV10-3, the J call TRBJ2-3; 8 bases align to TRBD2. This CDR3 is built from 17 residues. The V and J ends lost 2 bases and 4 bases, in that order; junction bases with no gene match: 11. In germline, CDR1 is ENHRY, CDR2 SYGVKD. The CDR3, as DNA: TGTGCCATCAGTGAGCCACAAGGAGCGGGAGACCCAGATACGCAGTATTTT. Its protein is CAISEPQGAGDPDTQYF.

The chain's CDR3 is CASSRRGRETQYF. Written as DNA, the CDR3 is TGTGCCAGTAGTCGGAGGGGGCGGGAGACCCAGTACTTC. V and J are TRBV19 and TRBJ2-5; D might be TRBD1 (7 bases). Germline values: CDR1 LNHDA, CDR2 SQIVND (reference sequence). This CDR3 has 13 residues. Between the trimmed V and J ends, which lost 5 bases and 5 bases, there was a span of 12 bases.

CDR3 nucleotides: TGTGCCAGCAGTTTATCGTACACCTTCCCCCTCCACTTT. It translates to CASSLSYTFPLHF. The rearrangement links TRBV27 to TRBJ1-6; D call uncertain. The CDR3 has 13 amino acids. Germline CDR1 and CDR2: MNHEY and SMNVEV (reference sequence). Trimming removed 0 bases at V and 13 bases at J, with 10 bases between.

V is TRBV6-5 and J is TRBJ1-2; 8 bases map to TRBD1. This CDR3 comprises 16 residues. The J segment lost 7 bases and the V segment lost 2 bases, leaving 12 bases of the junction unmatched. Per germline, CDR1 MNHEY and CDR2 SVGAGI. CDR3 DNA: TGTGCCAGCAGTTACACCGGGACAGGAACCCTGCCTGGCTACACCTTC. Its protein product is CASSYTGTGTLPGYTF.

The chain couples TRBV24-1 to TRBJ2-2; 9 bases are shared with TRBD2. Trimming took 4 bases from V and 3 from J; bases not matched to a gene: 8. The CDR3 covers 17 residues. The germline V gene encodes CDR1 KGHDR and CDR2 SFDVKD. The CDR3 spells CATSDPGLARYTGELFF. The DNA for the CDR3 is TGTGCCACCAGTGACCCGGGACTAGCTAGGTACACCGGGGAGCTGTTTTTT.

The chain links TRBV5-6 to TRBJ1-6; 7 bases are shared with TRBD1. V lost 2 bases to trimming and J lost 9 bases; unmatched junction nucleotides: 5. Germline CDR1 SGHDT, CDR2 YYEEEE. The CDR3 extends over 14 amino acids. The DNA for the CDR3 is TGTGCCAGCAGCTTACAGGGGCCGAGTTCACCCCTCCACTTT. This gives the protein CASSLQGPSSPLHF.

The V and J genes are TRBV28 and TRBJ2-2; 11 bases are a match to TRBD1. Trimming at V came to 4 bases and at J to 6 bases, leaving 13 bases not matched to a gene. Germline CDR1 is MDHEN and CDR2 is SYDVKM. The CDR3 runs to 18 residues. CDR3 sequence reads: CASSSYGTGGDSAGELFF. CDR3 bases: TGTGCCAGCAGTTCCTACGGGACAGGGGGGGATTCCGCCGGGGAGCTGTTTTTT.

This sequence joins TRBV30 and TRBJ1-1; D is undetermined. V lost 0 bases, J lost 2 bases, and 7 bases lay in between. CDR3 size: 13 residues. The germline gives CDR1 GTSNPN, CDR2 SVGIG (reference sequence). CDR3 residues: CAWSVGLNTEAFF. CDR3 DNA: TGTGCCTGGAGTGTGGGCCTTAACACTGAAGCTTTCTTT.

DNA for the CDR3: TGTGCCAGCAGCTTAGGGACCGGAGGGGTACAGCCCCAGCATTTT. This gives the protein CASSLGTGGVQPQHF. The chain couples TRBV11-2 to TRBJ1-5; a possible D gene is TRBD1 (5 bases). CDR3 length: 15 amino acids. V lost 1 base and J lost 7, with 14 bases in between. The germline V gene has CDR1 SGHAT and CDR2 FQNNGV.

This CDR3 reads CASSTNKGEISYEQYF. CDR3 nucleotides: TGTGCCAGCAGCACCAATAAAGGGGAAATCTCCTACGAGCAGTACTTC. The chain is built from TRBV7-8 and TRBJ2-7; possibly TRBD1 for D (5 bases). The CDR3 is 16 amino acids. Germline CDR1 and CDR2: SGHVS and FQNEAQ. V was pared by 5 bases and J by 0 bases, with 17 bases between.

The V gene is TRBV6-5, the J gene TRBJ2-7; 13 positions match TRBD2. The CDR3 consists of 14 residues. Trimming cost V 8 bases and J 5 bases; bases outside gene matches: 6. Per the germline V gene, CDR1 is MNHEY and CDR2 is SVGAGI. CDR3: CASGGLAGYDEQYF. The CDR3 DNA is TGTGCCAGCGGGGGACTAGCGGGATACGACGAGCAGTACTTC.

The V gene is TRBV27, the J gene TRBJ1-1, with 7 bases that match TRBD1. Germline V gene sequence: CDR1 MNHEY, CDR2 SMNVEV (reference sequence). Unmatched junction bases numbered 13, after V lost 5 bases and J lost 7 bases. This CDR3 has 15 amino acids. CDR3 loop: CASSPLQGFHGEAFF. The CDR3 coding sequence is TGTGCCAGCAGTCCACTACAGGGGTTTCATGGTGAAGCTTTCTTT.

The V gene is TRBV5-1, the J gene TRBJ1-4; 10 bases fit TRBD1. The CDR3 totals 15 residues. Germline trimming cut 4 bases from V and 5 bases from J; bases unmatched to any gene: 5. Germline-derived CDR1 and CDR2 are SGHRS and YFSETQ. Here the CDR3 reads CASSLGTGANEKLFF. The CDR3, as DNA: TGCGCCAGCAGCCTCGGGACAGGGGCGAATGAAAAACTGTTTTTT.